This T cell receptor (beta chain) originates from a study of OX40 agonist ivuxolimab in advanced cancers. Study outcomes and limitations: Both blood CD4+ and CD8+ T cells showed clonal growth by week 6 at 0.1 to 3.0 mg/kg. Individuals who were partial responders at 0.1-3.0 mg/kg had clonal expansion that ranked among the lowest.

Libraries were prepared by immunoSEQ multiplex PCR; TCRdb keeps only in-frame clonotypes and omits some of them. The sample has 48,000 or so clones, around 90% seen once; the top ten hold under 55%. Trimming took 0 bases from V and 6 from J, leaving 5 bases between them. The CDR3 sequence is 13 residues long. The germline gives CDR1 SEHNR, CDR2 FQNEAQ (reference sequence). This clone was detected a few times. Antigen unknown. The TCR originated in an adult with an advanced solid tumor such as melanoma, head and neck, liver or kidney cancer. The sample in question was CD4+ or CD8+ T cells sorted from blood, obtained in a trial of the OX40 agonist ivuxolimab. The rearrangement uses TRBV7-9 and TRBJ2-2; no clear D. CDR3 in amino acids: CASSLAPAGELFF. CDR3 nucleotide sequence: TGTGCCAGCAGCTTAGCCCCGGCCGGGGAGCTGTTTTTT.